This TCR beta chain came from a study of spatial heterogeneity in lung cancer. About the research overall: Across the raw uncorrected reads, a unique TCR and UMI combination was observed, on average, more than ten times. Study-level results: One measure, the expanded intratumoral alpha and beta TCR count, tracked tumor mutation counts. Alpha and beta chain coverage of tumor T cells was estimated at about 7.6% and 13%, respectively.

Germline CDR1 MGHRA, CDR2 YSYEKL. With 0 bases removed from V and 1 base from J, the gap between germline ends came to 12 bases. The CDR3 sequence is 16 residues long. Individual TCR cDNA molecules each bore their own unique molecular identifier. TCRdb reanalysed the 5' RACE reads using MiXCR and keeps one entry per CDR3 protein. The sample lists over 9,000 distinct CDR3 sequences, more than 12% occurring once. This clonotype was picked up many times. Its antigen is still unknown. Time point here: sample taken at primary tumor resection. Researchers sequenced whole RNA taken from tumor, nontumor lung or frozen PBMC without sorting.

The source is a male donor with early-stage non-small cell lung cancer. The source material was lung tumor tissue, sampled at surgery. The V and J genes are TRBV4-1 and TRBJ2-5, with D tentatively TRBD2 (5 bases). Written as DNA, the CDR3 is TGCGCCAGCAGCCAAGAACGATCTAGCACCCAAGAGACCCAGTACTTC. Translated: CASSQERSSTQETQYF.